The 17 T cell receptor beta chains below come from one sample, sequenced in a study of T cell responses to AZD1222 COVID-19 vaccine. TCRdb's table, derived via immunoSEQ multiplex PCR, lists solely in-frame clones and lacks some. The table lists 150,000 or so clones, roughly 90% of them singletons, with more than 1.2% in the top ten. Material: peripheral blood, obtained on day 0 of AZD1222 vaccination. These receptors were collected from an adult in good health.

This clone occurred once. In nucleotides, the CDR3 is TGTGCCAGCAGCACCTACAATGAGCAGTTCTTC. Amino acid sequence: CASSTYNEQFF. The rearrangement uses TRBV3-1 (or the pseudogene TRBV3-2) and TRBJ2-1; D not resolved. Trimming removed 5 bases at V and 2 bases at J, with 1 base between. Germline CDR1 reads LGHDT; CDR2 reads YNNKEL (reference sequence). There are 11 residues in the CDR3.

The chain uses TRBV5-4 and TRBJ2-7, with D hard to call. V lost 0 bases to trimming and J lost 0 bases, with 7 bases between them. Looked up from germline, CDR1 is SGHNT and CDR2 is YYREEE (reference sequence). The CDR3 covers 14 residues. CDR3: CASSLGQASYEQYF. CDR3 sequence (DNA): TGTGCCAGCAGCTTGGGTCAGGCCTCCTACGAGCAGTACTTC.

In nucleotides, the CDR3 is TGTGCCAGCAGCTTAATCGGGCTAGCGGGAGTAAATGAGCAGTTCTTC. This gives the protein CASSLIGLAGVNEQFF. V is TRBV7-9 and J is TRBJ2-1, with 10 bases that match TRBD2. Germline trimming cut 2 bases from V and 7 bases from J; bases unmatched to any gene: 8. The germline V gene encodes CDR1 SEHNR and CDR2 FQNEAQ (reference sequence). This CDR3 spans 16 amino acids.

V and J are TRBV20-1 and TRBJ1-2; D is unresolved. V shed 3 bases and J shed 3 bases, with 8 bases lying between them. Germline V CDR1 and CDR2: DFQATT, SNEGSKA (reference sequence). CDR3 length: 12 amino acids. CDR3 residues: CSASREYYGYTF. DNA for the CDR3: TGCAGTGCTAGTAGGGAGTACTATGGCTACACCTTC.

V usage is TRBV2 and J usage is TRBJ2-1; 12 bases fit TRBD2. Trimming cost V 7 bases and J 5 bases; bases outside gene matches: 3. Germline CDR1 reads SNHLY; CDR2 reads FYNNEI. CDR3 length: 14 amino acids. CDR3 amino acids: CASIRLAGDNEQFF. For the CDR3, the DNA is TGTGCCAGCATTAGACTAGCGGGAGACAATGAGCAGTTCTTC.

This clone was seen a handful of times. The chain combines TRBV7-2 with TRBJ1-5; a possible D gene is TRBD1 (6 bases). The CDR3 runs 15 residues. The germline CDR1 and CDR2 sequences are SGHTA and FQGNSA. The ends were cut back, 0 bases at V and 6 bases at J, with 12 bases in the middle. Here the CDR3 DNA reads TGTGCCAGCAGCTTAGCGTTTGGGGGCGGTCAGCCCCAGCATTTT. Amino acids: CASSLAFGGGQPQHF.

This sequence joins TRBV28 and TRBJ1-2; D unresolved. The CDR3 has 13 amino acids. The V end lost 6 bases, the J end lost 1 base, and 9 bases lay between the germline ends. Germline assignment: CDR1 MDHEN and CDR2 SYDVKM. The CDR3 loop is CASRSGSNYGYTF. DNA for the CDR3: TGTGCCAGCAGAAGTGGCAGTAACTATGGCTACACCTTC.

The V gene is TRBV30, the J gene TRBJ2-7; 8 bases agree with TRBD1. This CDR3 region has 14 residues. Trimming took 4 bases from V and 2 from J; bases not matched to a gene: 7. CDR1 GTSNPN and CDR2 SVGIG come from the germline V gene (reference sequence). The chain's CDR3 is CAWTTGTGPYEQYF. The CDR3, as DNA: TGTGCCTGGACGACCGGGACAGGACCCTACGAGCAGTACTTC.

V gene TRBV29-1 combines with J gene TRBJ1-1; D gene unclear. Trimming took off 4 bases at V and 1 base at J, with 10 bases between the two ends. Germline values: CDR1 SQVTM, CDR2 ANQGSEA. The CDR3 runs to 13 residues. The CDR3 DNA reads TGCAGCGTTGTTATCGCGCAGAACACTGAAGCTTTCTTT. Amino acid sequence: CSVVIAQNTEAFF.

The chain recombines TRBV14 with TRBJ2-1; TRBD1 might be the D (6 bases). Germline-derived CDR1 and CDR2 are SGHDN and FVKESK. V lost 0 bases to trimming and J lost 3 bases, with 12 bases between them. This CDR3 contains 16 residues. The CDR3 DNA sequence: TGTGCCAGCAGCCAAGATTTAGTGGGACACTACAATGAGCAGTTCTTC. This codes for CASSQDLVGHYNEQFF.

The rearrangement uses TRBV19 and TRBJ1-1; TRBD1 matches 7 bases. The CDR3 loop spans 15 amino acids. V was clipped by 6 bases and J by 1 base; unmatched bases: 8. From germline, CDR1 is LNHDA and CDR2 SQIVND (reference sequence). As DNA, the CDR3 is TGTGCCAGTAGGCTTTCGGACAGGTCGAACACTGAAGCTTTCTTT. Translated, it gives CASRLSDRSNTEAFF.

The genes are TRBV7-9 and TRBJ2-7, with TRBD2 as a possible D gene (5 bases). V was pared by 4 bases and J by 0 bases, with 7 bases between. The germline V gene has CDR1 SEHNR and CDR2 FQNEAQ (reference sequence). This CDR3 contains 13 residues. The CDR3 here is CASSSGDSYEQYF. The CDR3 DNA follows: TGTGCCAGCAGCTCCGGGGACTCCTACGAGCAGTACTTC.

The chain links TRBV6-2 or TRBV6-3 to TRBJ2-3, with D perhaps given as TRBD1 or TRBD2 (5 bases each). Germline CDR1 MNHEY, CDR2 SVGEGT. There are 17 residues in the CDR3. V was trimmed by 4 bases and J by 1 base, leaving 18 bases between them. CDR3 DNA sequence: TGTGCCAGCAGTTCCCCCGGGACGTCCCTTGGCACAGATACGCAGTATTTT. Its translation: CASSSPGTSLGTDTQYF.

The gene calls are TRBV5-8 and TRBJ2-7; D is perhaps TRBD2 (5 bases). Per the germline V gene, CDR1 is SGHTS and CDR2 is YDEGEE. V was shortened by 0 bases and J by 3 bases, with 10 bases between the two germline ends. The length of the CDR3 is 14 residues. The CDR3: CASSLAGFGYEQYF. CDR3 sequence (DNA): TGTGCCAGCAGCTTGGCGGGGTTTGGCTACGAGCAGTACTTC.

This chain connects TRBV10-1 to TRBJ2-3; 16 bases line up with TRBD2. V was pared by 8 bases and J by 9 bases, with 8 bases of the junction left unmatched. The CDR3 covers 15 residues. Germline CDR1 reads WNHNN; CDR2 reads SYGVQD (reference sequence). CDR3 residues: CASPGTSGRASTQYF. The CDR3 DNA reads TGCGCCAGCCCCGGGACTAGCGGGAGGGCCTCCACGCAGTATTTT.

V is TRBV27 and J is TRBJ1-2; D might be TRBD1 (5 bases). The CDR3 sequence is 11 residues long. The V gene's germline CDR1 is MNHEY and CDR2 SMNVEV (reference sequence). The V end lost 6 bases, the J end lost 6 bases, and 8 bases lay between the germline ends. CDR3 in amino acids: CASRNRNGYTF. The CDR3 coding sequence is TGTGCCAGCAGAAACAGGAATGGCTACACCTTC.

This clone showed up just a few times. The chain uses TRBV28 and TRBJ2-1; 9 bases are shared with TRBD2. The CDR3 spans 16 residues. Germline V gives CDR1 MDHEN, CDR2 SYDVKM. V lost 5 bases and J lost 1; bases outside the gene matches: 6. CDR3 bases: TGTGCCAGCAGTCCCTTTAGCGGGAGTTCCTACAATGAGCAGTTCTTC. Its protein is CASSPFSGSSYNEQFF.